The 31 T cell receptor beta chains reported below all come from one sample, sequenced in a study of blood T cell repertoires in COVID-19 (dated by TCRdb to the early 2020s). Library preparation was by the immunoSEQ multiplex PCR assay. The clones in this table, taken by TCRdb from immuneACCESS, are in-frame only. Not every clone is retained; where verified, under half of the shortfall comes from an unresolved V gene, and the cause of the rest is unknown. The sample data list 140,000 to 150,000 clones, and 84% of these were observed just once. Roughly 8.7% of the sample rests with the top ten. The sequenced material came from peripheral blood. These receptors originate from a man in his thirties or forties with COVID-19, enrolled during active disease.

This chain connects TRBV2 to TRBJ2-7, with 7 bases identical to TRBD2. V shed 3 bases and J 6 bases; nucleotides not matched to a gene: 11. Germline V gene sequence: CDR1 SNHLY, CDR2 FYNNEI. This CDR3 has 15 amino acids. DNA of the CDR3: TGTGCCAGCAGTGACACGGGGGGTCGTAACAGCGAGCAGTACTTC. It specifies CASSDTGGRNSEQYF.

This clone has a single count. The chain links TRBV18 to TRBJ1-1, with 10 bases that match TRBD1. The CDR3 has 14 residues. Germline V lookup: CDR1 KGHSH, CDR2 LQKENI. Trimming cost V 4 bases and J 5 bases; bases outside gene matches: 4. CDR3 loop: CASSQGQGGTEAFF. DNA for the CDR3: TGTGCCAGCTCACAAGGACAGGGGGGAACTGAAGCTTTCTTT.

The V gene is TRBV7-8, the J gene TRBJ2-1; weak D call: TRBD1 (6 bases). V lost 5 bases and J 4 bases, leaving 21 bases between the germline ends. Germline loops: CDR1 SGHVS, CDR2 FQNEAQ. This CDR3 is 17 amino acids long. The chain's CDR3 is CASSRQTRRDTYNEQFF. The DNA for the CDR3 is TGTGCCAGCAGCCGTCAGACGAGACGGGACACGTACAATGAGCAGTTCTTC. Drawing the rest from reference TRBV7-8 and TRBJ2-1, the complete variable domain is GAGVSQSPRYKVAKRGQDVALRCDPISGHVSLFWYQQALGQGPEFLTYFQNEAQLDKSGLPSDRFFAERPEGSVSTLKIQRTQQEDSAVYLCASSRQTRRDTYNEQFFGPGTRLTVL.

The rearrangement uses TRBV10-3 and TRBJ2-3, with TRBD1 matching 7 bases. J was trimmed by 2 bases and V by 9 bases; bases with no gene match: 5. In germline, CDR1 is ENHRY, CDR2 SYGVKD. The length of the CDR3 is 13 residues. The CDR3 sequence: CAIGQDDTDTQYF. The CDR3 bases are TGTGCCATAGGACAGGACGACACAGATACGCAGTATTTT.

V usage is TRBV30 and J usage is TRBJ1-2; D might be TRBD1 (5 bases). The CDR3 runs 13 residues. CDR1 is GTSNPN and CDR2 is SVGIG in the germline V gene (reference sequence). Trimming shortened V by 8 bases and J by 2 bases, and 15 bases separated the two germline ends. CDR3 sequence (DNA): TGTGCCCGGGAGGGGCGCGGAAACTATGGCTACACCTTC. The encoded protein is CAREGRGNYGYTF.

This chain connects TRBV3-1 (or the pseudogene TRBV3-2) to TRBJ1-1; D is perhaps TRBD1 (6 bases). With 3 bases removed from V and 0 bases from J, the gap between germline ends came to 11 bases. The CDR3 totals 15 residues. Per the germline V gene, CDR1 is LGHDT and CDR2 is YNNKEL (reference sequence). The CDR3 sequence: CASSQDSTMNTEAFF. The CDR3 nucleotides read TGTGCCAGCAGCCAGGACAGTACCATGAACACTGAAGCTTTCTTT.

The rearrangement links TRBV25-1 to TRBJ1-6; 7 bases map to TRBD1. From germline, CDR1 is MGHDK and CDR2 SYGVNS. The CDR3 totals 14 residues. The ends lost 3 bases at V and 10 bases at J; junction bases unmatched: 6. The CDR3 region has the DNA TGTGCCAGCAGTGAGGACAGGCTAAGGTCACCCCTCCACTTT. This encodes CASSEDRLRSPLHF. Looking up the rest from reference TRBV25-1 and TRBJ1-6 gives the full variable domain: EADIYQTPRYLVIGTGKKITLECSQTMGHDKMYWYQQDPGMELHLIHYSYGVNSTEKGDLSSESTVSRIRTEHFPLTLESARPSHTSQYLCASSEDRLRSPLHFGNGTRLTVT.

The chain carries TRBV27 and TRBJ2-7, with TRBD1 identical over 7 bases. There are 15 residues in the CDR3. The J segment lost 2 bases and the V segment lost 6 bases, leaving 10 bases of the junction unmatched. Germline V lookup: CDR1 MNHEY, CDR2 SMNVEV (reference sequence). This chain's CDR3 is CASRKLRDSPYEQYF. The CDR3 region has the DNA TGTGCCAGCAGGAAGTTAAGGGACAGTCCCTACGAGCAGTACTTC.

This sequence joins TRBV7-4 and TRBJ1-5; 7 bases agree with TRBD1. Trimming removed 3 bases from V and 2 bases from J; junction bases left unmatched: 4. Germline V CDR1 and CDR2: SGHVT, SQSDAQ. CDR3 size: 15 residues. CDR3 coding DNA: TGTGCCAGCAGCTTCGACAGGGCTGGCAATCAGCCCCAGCATTTT. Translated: CASSFDRAGNQPQHF.

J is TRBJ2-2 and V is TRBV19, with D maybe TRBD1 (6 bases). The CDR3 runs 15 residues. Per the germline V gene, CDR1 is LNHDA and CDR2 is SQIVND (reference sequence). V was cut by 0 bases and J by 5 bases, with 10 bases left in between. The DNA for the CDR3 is TGTGCCAGTAGTATAGACAGGGGAAATACCGGGGAGCTGTTTTTT. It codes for CASSIDRGNTGELFF.

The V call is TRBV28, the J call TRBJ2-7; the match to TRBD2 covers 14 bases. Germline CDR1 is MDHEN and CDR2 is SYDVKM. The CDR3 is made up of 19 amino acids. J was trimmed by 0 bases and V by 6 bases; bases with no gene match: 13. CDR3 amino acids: CASSEIGGLAGVSSYEQYF. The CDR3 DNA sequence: TGTGCCAGCAGCGAAATTGGGGGACTAGCGGGAGTTTCCTCCTACGAGCAGTACTTC.

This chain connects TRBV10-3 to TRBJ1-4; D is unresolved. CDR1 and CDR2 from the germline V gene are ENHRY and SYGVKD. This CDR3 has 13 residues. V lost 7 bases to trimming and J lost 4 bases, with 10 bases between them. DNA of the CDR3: TGTGCCATCACAAGGAGCCTTAATGAAAAACTGTTTTTT. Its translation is CAITRSLNEKLFF.

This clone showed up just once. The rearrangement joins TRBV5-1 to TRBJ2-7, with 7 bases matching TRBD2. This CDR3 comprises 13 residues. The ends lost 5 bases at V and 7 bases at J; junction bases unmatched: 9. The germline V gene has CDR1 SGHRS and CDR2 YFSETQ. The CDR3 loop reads CASRDTSGGEQYF. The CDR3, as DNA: TGCGCCAGCAGAGATACGTCGGGAGGAGAGCAGTACTTC.

The DNA for the CDR3 is TGTGCCAGCAGGTACCGGGACAGAGACACCGGGGAGCTGTTTTTT. Protein sequence: CASRYRDRDTGELFF. This chain joins TRBV6-5 and TRBJ2-2; the match to TRBD1 covers 7 bases. Germline CDR1 is MNHEY and CDR2 is SVGAGI. V shed 6 bases and J 3 bases; nucleotides not matched to a gene: 7. This CDR3 region has 15 residues.

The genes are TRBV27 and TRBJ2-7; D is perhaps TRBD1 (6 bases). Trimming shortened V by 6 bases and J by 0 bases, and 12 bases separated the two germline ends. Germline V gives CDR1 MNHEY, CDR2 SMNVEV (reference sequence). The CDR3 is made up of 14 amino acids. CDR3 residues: CASRDRPVSYEQYF. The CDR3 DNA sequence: TGTGCCAGCAGAGACAGGCCAGTCTCCTACGAGCAGTACTTC.

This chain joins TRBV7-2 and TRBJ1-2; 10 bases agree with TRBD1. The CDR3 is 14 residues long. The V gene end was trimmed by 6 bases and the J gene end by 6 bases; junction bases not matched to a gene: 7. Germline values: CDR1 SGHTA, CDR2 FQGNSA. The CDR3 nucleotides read TGTGCCAGCAGTACCGGGACAGGGGACGATGGCTACACCTTC. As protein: CASSTGTGDDGYTF.

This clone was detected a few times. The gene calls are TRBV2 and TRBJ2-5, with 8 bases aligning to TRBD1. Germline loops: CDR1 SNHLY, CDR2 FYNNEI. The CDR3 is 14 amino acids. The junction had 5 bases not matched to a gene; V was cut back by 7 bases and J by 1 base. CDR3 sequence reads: CASTRTGFQETQYF. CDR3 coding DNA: TGTGCCAGCACTCGGACAGGGTTCCAAGAGACCCAGTACTTC.

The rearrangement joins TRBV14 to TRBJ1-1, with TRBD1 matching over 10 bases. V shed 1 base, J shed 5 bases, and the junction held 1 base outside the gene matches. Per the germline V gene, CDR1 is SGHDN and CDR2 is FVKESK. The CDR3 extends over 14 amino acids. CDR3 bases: TGTGCCAGCAGCCAAGGGACAGGGGGGACTGAAGCTTTCTTT. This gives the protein CASSQGTGGTEAFF.

The CDR3, as DNA: TGTGCCAGCAGCAGCCCATGGACTAGAAAGGGGGAGACCCAGTACTTC. It encodes CASSSPWTRKGETQYF. The chain joins TRBV21-1 to TRBJ2-5; the table's D call, TRBD2, was not checked against the DNA. TRBV21-1 counts as a pseudogene. The CDR3 consists of 16 residues.

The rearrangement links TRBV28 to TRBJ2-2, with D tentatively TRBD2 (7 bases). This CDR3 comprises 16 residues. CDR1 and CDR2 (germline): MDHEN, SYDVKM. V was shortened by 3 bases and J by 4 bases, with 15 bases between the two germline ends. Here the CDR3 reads CASSLARGPGTGELFF. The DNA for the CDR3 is TGTGCCAGCAGTTTGGCGCGGGGGCCGGGCACCGGGGAGCTGTTTTTT.

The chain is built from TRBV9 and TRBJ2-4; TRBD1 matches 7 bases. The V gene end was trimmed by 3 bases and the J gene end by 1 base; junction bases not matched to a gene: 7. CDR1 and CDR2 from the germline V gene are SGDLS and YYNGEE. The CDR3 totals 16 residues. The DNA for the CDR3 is TGTGCCAGCAGCGGACAGGGCCTCGGGGCCAAAAACATTCAGTACTTC. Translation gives CASSGQGLGAKNIQYF.

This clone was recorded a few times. The CDR3 region is CATSGYAGGVNEQFF. The CDR3 bases are TGTGCCACCAGCGGCTACGCGGGAGGGGTCAATGAGCAGTTCTTC. The genes are TRBV15 and TRBJ2-1, with TRBD2 matching over 9 bases. Per germline, CDR1 LNHNV and CDR2 YYDKDF (reference sequence). The CDR3 covers 15 residues. Trimming took 5 bases from V and 6 from J; bases not matched to a gene: 8.

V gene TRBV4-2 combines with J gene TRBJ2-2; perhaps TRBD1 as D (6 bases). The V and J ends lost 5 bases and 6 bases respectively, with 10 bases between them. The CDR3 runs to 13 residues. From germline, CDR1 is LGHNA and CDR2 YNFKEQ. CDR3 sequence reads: CASSVTGPGELFF. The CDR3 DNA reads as TGTGCCAGCAGCGTCACAGGGCCCGGGGAGCTGTTTTTT.

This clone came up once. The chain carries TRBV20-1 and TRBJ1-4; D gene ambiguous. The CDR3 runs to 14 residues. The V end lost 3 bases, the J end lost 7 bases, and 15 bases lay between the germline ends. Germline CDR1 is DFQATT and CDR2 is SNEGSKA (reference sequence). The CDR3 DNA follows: TGCAGTGCTAGTGGCCGGGGTCTAGGTGAAAAACTGTTTTTT. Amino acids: CSASGRGLGEKLFF.

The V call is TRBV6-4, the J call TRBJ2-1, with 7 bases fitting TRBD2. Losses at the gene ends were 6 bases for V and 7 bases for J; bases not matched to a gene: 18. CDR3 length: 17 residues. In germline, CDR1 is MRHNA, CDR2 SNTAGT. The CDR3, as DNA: TGTGCCAGCAGCGACACATGGGGGGGATCTAGGGTGAATGAGCAGTTCTTC. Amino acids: CASSDTWGGSRVNEQFF.

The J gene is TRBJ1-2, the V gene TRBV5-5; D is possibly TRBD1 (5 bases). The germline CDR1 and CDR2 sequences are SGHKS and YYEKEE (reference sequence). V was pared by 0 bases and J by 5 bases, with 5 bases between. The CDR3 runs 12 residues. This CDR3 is CASSLEGYGYTF. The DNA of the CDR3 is TGTGCCAGCAGCTTGGAGGGGTATGGCTACACCTTC.

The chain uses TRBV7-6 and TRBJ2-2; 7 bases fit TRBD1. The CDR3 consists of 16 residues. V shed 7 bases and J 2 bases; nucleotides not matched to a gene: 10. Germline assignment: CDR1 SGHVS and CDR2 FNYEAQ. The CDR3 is CASTDTGQINTGELFF. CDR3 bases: TGTGCCAGCACCGATACGGGACAGATAAACACCGGGGAGCTGTTTTTT.

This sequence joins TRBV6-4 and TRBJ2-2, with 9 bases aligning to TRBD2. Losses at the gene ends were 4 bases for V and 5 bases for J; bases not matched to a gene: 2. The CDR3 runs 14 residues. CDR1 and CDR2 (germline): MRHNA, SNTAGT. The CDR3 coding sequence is TGTGCCAGCAGTGTAAGCGGGGGGACCGGGGAGCTGTTTTTT. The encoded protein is CASSVSGGTGELFF.

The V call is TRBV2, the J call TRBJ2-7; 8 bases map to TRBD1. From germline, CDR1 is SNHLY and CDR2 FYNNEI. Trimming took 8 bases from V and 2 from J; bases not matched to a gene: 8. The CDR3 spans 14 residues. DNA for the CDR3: TGTGCCAGCGGTTCAGGGGGCCCCCCCTACGAGCAGTACTTC. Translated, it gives CASGSGGPPYEQYF.

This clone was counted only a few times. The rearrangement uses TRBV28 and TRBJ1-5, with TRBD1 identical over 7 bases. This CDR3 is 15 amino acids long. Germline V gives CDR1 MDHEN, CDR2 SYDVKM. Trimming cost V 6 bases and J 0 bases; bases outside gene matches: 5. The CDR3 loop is CASSSGGYSNQPQHF. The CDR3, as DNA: TGTGCCAGCAGCTCAGGGGGATATAGCAATCAGCCCCAGCATTTT. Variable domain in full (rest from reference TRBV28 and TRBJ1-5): DVKVTQSSRYLVKRTGEKVFLECVQDMDHENMFWYRQDPGLGLRLIYFSYDVKMKEKGDIPEGYSVSREKKERFSLILESASTNQTSMYLCASSSGGYSNQPQHFGDGTRLSIL.

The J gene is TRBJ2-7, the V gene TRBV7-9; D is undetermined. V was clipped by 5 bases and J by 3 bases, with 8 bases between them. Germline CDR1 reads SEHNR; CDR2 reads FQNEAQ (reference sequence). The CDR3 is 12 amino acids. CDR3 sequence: CASSPSGYEQYF. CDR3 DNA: TGTGCCAGCAGCCCGTCAGGCTACGAGCAGTACTTC.